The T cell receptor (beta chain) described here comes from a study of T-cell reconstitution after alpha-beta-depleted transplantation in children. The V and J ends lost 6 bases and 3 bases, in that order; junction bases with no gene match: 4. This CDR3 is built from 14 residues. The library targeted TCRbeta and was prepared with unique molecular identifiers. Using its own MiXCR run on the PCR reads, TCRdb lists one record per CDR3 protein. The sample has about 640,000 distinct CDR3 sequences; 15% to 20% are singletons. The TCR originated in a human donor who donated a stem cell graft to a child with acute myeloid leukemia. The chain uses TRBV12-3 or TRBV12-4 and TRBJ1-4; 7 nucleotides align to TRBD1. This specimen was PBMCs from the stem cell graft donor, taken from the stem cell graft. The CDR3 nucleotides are TGTGCCAGCAGAAACGGGACAGCTAATGAAAAACTGTTTTTT. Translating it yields CASRNGTANEKLFF.